This T cell receptor (beta chain) was captured by sequencing in a study of T cell repertoires in cytomegalovirus infection. Study-wide context: Recently described HLA-C-restricted plus well-studied HLA-B-restricted CMV epitopes were used. Indications came from public TCR beta signatures; they pointed to CMV infection and to a matching HLA type.

Regarding this clonotype: Its target is unknown.

Study findings and constraints: Frequencies of public TCR beta families were cumulated, and this identified carriers of CMV plus the relevant HLA.

This CDR3 is built from 14 residues. V shed 7 bases and J 2 bases; nucleotides not matched to a gene: 4. Germline CDR1 and CDR2: MNHEY and SMNVEV (reference sequence). TCRdb reprocessed the reads via MiXCR and lists one record per CDR3 protein. Counted here are about 920,000 distinct CDR3 sequences, around a third occurring once; the ten biggest clones make up more than 12%. This TCR was sampled from a human donor in good health (CMV status not recorded). Some clones in this sample may be carry-over from other donors' samples. This material consisted of cultured CD8+ T cells from PBMCs, taken from culture after CMV antigen stimulation. The chain employs TRBV27 and TRBJ2-3; 9 nucleotides line up with TRBD2. CDR3 amino acids: CASNLAGTTDTQYF. The CDR3 DNA is TGTGCCAGCAATCTAGCGGGGACCACAGATACGCAGTATTTT.